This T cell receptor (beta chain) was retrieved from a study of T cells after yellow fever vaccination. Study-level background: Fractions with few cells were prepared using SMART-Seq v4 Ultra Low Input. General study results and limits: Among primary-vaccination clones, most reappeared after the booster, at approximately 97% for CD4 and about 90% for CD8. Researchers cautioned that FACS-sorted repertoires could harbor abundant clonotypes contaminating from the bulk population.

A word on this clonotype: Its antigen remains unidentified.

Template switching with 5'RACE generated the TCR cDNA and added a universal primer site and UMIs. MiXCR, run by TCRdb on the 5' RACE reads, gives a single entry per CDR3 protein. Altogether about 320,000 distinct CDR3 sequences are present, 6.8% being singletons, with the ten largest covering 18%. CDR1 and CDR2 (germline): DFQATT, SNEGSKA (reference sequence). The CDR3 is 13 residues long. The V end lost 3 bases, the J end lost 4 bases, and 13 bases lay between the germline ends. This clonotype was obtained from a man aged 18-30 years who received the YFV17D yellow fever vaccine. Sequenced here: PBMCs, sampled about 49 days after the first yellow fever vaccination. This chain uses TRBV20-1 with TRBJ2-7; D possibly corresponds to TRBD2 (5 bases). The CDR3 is CSASSDLTYEQYV. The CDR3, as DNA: TGCAGTGCTAGTTCGGACTTAACGTACGAGCAGTACGTC.